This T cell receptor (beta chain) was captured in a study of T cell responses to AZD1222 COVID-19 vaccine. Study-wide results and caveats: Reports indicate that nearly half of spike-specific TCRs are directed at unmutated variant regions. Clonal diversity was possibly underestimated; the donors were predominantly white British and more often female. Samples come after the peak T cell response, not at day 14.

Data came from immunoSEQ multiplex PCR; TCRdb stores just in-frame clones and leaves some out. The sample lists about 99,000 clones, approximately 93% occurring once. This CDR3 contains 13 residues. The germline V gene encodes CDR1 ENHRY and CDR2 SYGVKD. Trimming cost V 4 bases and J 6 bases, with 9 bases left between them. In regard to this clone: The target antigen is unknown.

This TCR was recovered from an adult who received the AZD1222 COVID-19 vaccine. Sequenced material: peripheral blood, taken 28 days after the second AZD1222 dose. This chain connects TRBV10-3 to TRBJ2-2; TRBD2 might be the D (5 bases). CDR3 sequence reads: CAISGGYAGELFF. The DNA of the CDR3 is TGTGCCATCAGTGGAGGGTACGCCGGGGAGCTGTTTTTT.